This T cell receptor (beta chain) emerged from a study of PD-L1 blockade in urothelial cancer. The CDR3 length is 15 residues. The ends lost 1 base at V and 4 bases at J; junction bases unmatched: 4. CDR1 and CDR2 from the germline V gene are SGHTA and FQGNSA. TCRdb's copy holds only in-frame clones and misses some; the assay was immunoSEQ multiplex PCR. The table includes roughly 120,000 clones, around 89% detected once. Time point given: peripheral blood 6 weeks after treatment start. Enrolled patients showed locally advanced or metastatic urothelial carcinoma. Each patient gave between 1 and 8 samples of peripheral blood mononuclear cells, which were collected pretreatment and during treatment.

This chain uses TRBV7-2 with TRBJ2-1, with 7 bases identical to TRBD1. This sample comprised PBMCs, obtained around atezolizumab (anti-PD-L1) treatment. This TCR was recovered from a man in his 60s with urothelial cancer. CDR3 protein: CASSLEGTAYNEQFF. The CDR3 DNA follows: TGTGCCAGCAGCTTAGAGGGGACAGCTTACAATGAGCAGTTCTTC. Variable domain in full (rest from reference TRBV7-2 and TRBJ2-1): GAGVSQSPSNKVTEKGKDVELRCDPISGHTALYWYRQSLGQGLEFLIYFQGNSAPDKSGLPSDRFSAERTGGSVSTLTIQRTQQEDSAVYLCASSLEGTAYNEQFFGPGTRLTVL.